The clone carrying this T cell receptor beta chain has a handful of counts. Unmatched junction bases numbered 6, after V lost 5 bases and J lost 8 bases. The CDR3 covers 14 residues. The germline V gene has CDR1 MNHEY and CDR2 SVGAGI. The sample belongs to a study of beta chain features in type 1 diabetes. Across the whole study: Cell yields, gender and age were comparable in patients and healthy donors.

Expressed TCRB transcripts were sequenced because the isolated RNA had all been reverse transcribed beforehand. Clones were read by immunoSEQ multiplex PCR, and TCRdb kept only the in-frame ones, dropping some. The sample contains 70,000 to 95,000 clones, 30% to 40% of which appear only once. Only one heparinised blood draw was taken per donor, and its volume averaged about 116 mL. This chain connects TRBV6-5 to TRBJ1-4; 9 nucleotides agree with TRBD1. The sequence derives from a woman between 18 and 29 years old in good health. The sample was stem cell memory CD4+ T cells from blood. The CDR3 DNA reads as TGTGCCAGCAGTCCCCGGACAGGGGTGGAAAAACTGTTTTTT. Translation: CASSPRTGVEKLFF.